Following are 30 T cell receptor beta chains from one sample sequenced in a study of T-cell memory formation after mild COVID-19. TCRdb passed the 5' RACE reads through MiXCR, listing each CDR3 protein once. This table has a few hundred thousand distinct CDR3 sequences, over 11% appearing once. The material sequenced was PBMCs or a T cell subset sorted from them (not recorded which). These receptors all stem from a young man who had mild COVID-19 (a few samples of this study predate the infection). Cell type and time point are not known.

The CDR3 region has the DNA TGTGCCAGCAGTCCAAGCTCCCGGGACAGGGATATCGAGCAGTACGTC. It codes for CASSPSSRDRDIEQYV. The V call is TRBV28, the J call TRBJ2-7; the match to TRBD1 covers 9 bases. The CDR3 is 16 amino acids. Per the germline V gene, CDR1 is MDHEN and CDR2 is SYDVKM. The V gene end was trimmed by 5 bases and the J gene end by 6 bases; junction bases not matched to a gene: 14.

This clonotype was seen ten or more times. The chain couples TRBV7-2 to TRBJ2-5, with 9 bases aligning to TRBD2. The V gene end was trimmed by 2 bases and the J gene end by 2 bases; junction bases not matched to a gene: 3. The germline V gene has CDR1 SGHTA and CDR2 FQGNSA. The CDR3 contains 15 residues. In nucleotides, the CDR3 is TGTGCCAGCAGCTTACAGCGGGGGGAACAAGAGACCCAGTACTTC. Its protein product is CASSLQRGEQETQYF.

The J gene is TRBJ1-1, the V gene TRBV7-9, with D possibly being TRBD1 (6 bases). V was pared by 7 bases and J by 5 bases, with 17 bases between. Germline V CDR1 and CDR2: SEHNR, FQNEAQ (reference sequence). This CDR3 is 14 amino acids long. The CDR3 loop reads CASTDAGGSTEAFF. The DNA of the CDR3 is TGTGCCAGCACAGACGCGGGGGGCAGTACTGAAGCTTTCTTT.

J is TRBJ2-1 and V is TRBV11-2; 8 bases match TRBD2. J lost 9 bases, V lost 2 bases, and 9 bases had no gene match. This CDR3 is 15 amino acids long. CDR1 is SGHAT, CDR2 FQNNGV, per germline. The CDR3, as DNA: TGTGCCAGCAGCTTAACCGCGGGAGGAAATGCTGAGCAGTTCTTC. This encodes CASSLTAGGNAEQFF.

CDR3 coding DNA: TGTGCCAGCAGCTCTCCACGGGACAGGGTAACCTACGAGCAGTACTTC. Its translation: CASSSPRDRVTYEQYF. The chain is built from TRBV7-9 and TRBJ2-7, with 9 positions matching TRBD1. Germline CDR1 and CDR2: SEHNR and FQNEAQ (reference sequence). The J segment lost 2 bases and the V segment lost 4 bases, leaving 9 bases of the junction unmatched. The CDR3 has 16 amino acids.

The V gene is TRBV20-1, the J gene TRBJ2-3; D is undetermined. Germline CDR1 and CDR2: DFQATT and SNEGSKA (reference sequence). V lost 0 bases and J lost 6, with 13 bases in between. CDR3 length: 14 amino acids. For the CDR3, the DNA is TGCAGTGCTAGAGATCAGTTAGCCGGGGATACGCAGTATTTT. Translation: CSARDQLAGDTQYF.

This clonotype has at least ten counts. This chain uses TRBV7-9 with TRBJ1-2; D is possibly TRBD1 (6 bases). Germline V CDR1 and CDR2: SEHNR, FQNEAQ (reference sequence). CDR3 size: 13 residues. Trimming pared 1 base from V and 8 bases from J, leaving 11 bases between. This CDR3 is CASSLVQGSGYTF. The DNA for the CDR3 is TGTGCCAGCAGCTTAGTCCAGGGGTCCGGCTACACCTTC.

This clonotype showed up just a few times. The chain links TRBV19 to TRBJ2-3; the D is unclear. In germline, CDR1 is LNHDA, CDR2 SQIVND (reference sequence). With 5 bases removed from V and 8 bases from J, the gap between germline ends came to 17 bases. This CDR3 has 14 residues. CDR3 nucleotides: TGTGCCAGTAGTGGGCAGGACCCTCTCGGTACGCAGTATTTT. Translating it yields CASSGQDPLGTQYF.

The sample holds many counts of this clonotype. The chain links TRBV4-3 to TRBJ2-3, with 10 bases that match TRBD2. The CDR3 has 16 amino acids. The germline CDR1 and CDR2 sequences are LGHNA and YSLEER. J gave up 2 bases and V 2 bases, and 4 bases lay outside the gene matches. CDR3 sequence reads: CASSQILAGVTDTQYF. In nucleotides, the CDR3 is TGCGCCAGCAGCCAAATCCTAGCGGGGGTCACAGATACGCAGTATTTT.

This clonotype was detected only a few times. V gene TRBV2 combines with J gene TRBJ1-5; D not certain. V was cut by 0 bases and J by 7 bases, with 4 bases left in between. The germline CDR1 and CDR2 sequences are SNHLY and FYNNEI. This CDR3 comprises 12 residues. CDR3 sequence: CASSEASQPQHF. In nucleotides, the CDR3 is TGTGCCAGCAGTGAAGCTAGCCAGCCCCAGCATTTT. Supplemented by reference TRBV2 and TRBJ1-5, the full variable domain reads EPEVTQTPSHQVTQMGQEVILRCVPISNHLYFYWYRQILGQKVEFLVSFYNNEISEKSEIFDDQFSVERPDGSNFTLKIRSTKLEDSAMYFCASSEASQPQHFGDGTRLSIL.

This chain connects TRBV3-1 to TRBJ2-3; the D gene is possibly TRBD1 (7 bases). The CDR3 is 16 amino acids. Deletions cut 11 bases from V and 1 base from J, with 22 bases between. CDR1 and CDR2 (germline): LGHDT, YNNKEL (reference sequence). The CDR3 nucleotides are TGTGCCTCCAGTGGAGTGCAGGGGGGACGCACAGATACGCAGTATTTT. Translated: CASSGVQGGRTDTQYF.

This clonotype showed up just a few times. This chain links TRBV10-3 with TRBJ2-7; TRBD1 is a possible D gene (6 bases). Germline CDR1 and CDR2: ENHRY and SYGVKD. CDR3 length: 22 amino acids. V lost 1 base, J lost 2 bases, and 33 bases lay in between. The CDR3 DNA reads TGTGCCATCAGTGAGTATTCGCGGACAGATGCCTGGGATGGGGGCTCCCCCTACGAGCAGTACGTC. Its protein is CAISEYSRTDAWDGGSPYEQYV.

The rearrangement uses TRBV28 and TRBJ2-7; TRBD1 is a possible D gene (6 bases). Per germline, CDR1 MDHEN and CDR2 SYDVKM. This CDR3 is 11 amino acids long. Trimming took off 6 bases at V and 9 bases at J, with 12 bases between the two ends. Here the CDR3 reads CASSNRVRQYV. Written as DNA, the CDR3 is TGTGCCAGCAGCAACAGGGTTAGGCAGTACGTC.

The gene calls are TRBV18 and TRBJ2-5; D remains unclear. This CDR3 has 12 amino acids. Trimming shortened V by 8 bases and J by 4 bases, and 11 bases separated the two germline ends. Germline CDR1 KGHSH, CDR2 LQKENI. The CDR3 loop is CASSRAAETQYF. The CDR3 DNA reads as TGTGCCAGCAGCCGGGCAGCAGAGACCCAGTACTTC.

The chain employs TRBV9 and TRBJ2-1, with a weak D call TRBD2 (5 bases). The CDR3 sequence is 15 residues long. Between the trimmed V and J ends, which lost 1 base and 6 bases, there was a span of 14 bases. Germline V gives CDR1 SGDLS, CDR2 YYNGEE. The CDR3 sequence is CASSVTPGLSNEQFF. In nucleotides, the CDR3 is TGTGCCAGCAGCGTAACCCCCGGACTGTCCAATGAGCAGTTCTTC.

This clonotype turned up a few times. The CDR3 DNA reads as TGTGCCAGCAGCTCCATGGACAGCCCCACGGCCGGGGAGCTGTTTTTT. Translated: CASSSMDSPTAGELFF. The chain uses TRBV7-3 and TRBJ2-2; a weak D match, TRBD1 (6 bases). In germline, CDR1 is SGHTA, CDR2 FQGTGA. This CDR3 has 16 residues. The V gene lost 4 bases and the J gene lost 6 bases, with 18 bases spanning the gap.

This clonotype occurred a few times. The genes are TRBV5-4 and TRBJ2-3, with TRBD2 identical over 7 bases. CDR3 size: 15 residues. With 4 bases clipped from V and 2 bases from J, the junction kept 7 bases outside the gene matches. Germline CDR1 reads SGHNT; CDR2 reads YYREEE (reference sequence). For the CDR3, the DNA is TGTGCCAGCAGCGCGGGAGAGACCCCCACAGATACGCAGTATTTT. Its translation: CASSAGETPTDTQYF. The full variable domain, in which reference TRBV5-4 and TRBJ2-3 provide the parts outside the CDR3, is ETGVTQSPTHLIKTRGQQVTLRCSSQSGHNTVSWYQQALGQGPQFIFQYYREEENGRGNFPPRFSGLQFPNYSSELNVNALELDDSALYLCASSAGETPTDTQYFGPGTRLTVL.

The chain is built from TRBV6-5 and TRBJ1-1, with a tentative D call TRBD1 (5 bases). This CDR3 is 14 amino acids long. Trimming stripped 2 bases from V and 4 bases from J, with 11 bases between. Germline-derived CDR1 and CDR2 are MNHEY and SVGAGI. The DNA for the CDR3 is TGTGCCAGCAGTTACCAGGGTGGGAGCACTGAAGCTTTCTTT. The encoded protein is CASSYQGGSTEAFF.

This clonotype was recorded a few times. For the CDR3, the DNA is TGCAGTGCCCTCTCTCTAGCCAATGAGCAGTTCTTC. Protein product: CSALSLANEQFF. The chain combines TRBV20-1 with TRBJ2-1, with D perhaps TRBD2 (5 bases). The V gene lost 6 bases and the J gene lost 6 bases, with 12 bases spanning the gap. CDR1 and CDR2 from the germline V gene are DFQATT and SNEGSKA (reference sequence). The CDR3 spans 12 residues.

This chain joins TRBV5-1 and TRBJ2-5; perhaps TRBD2 as D (5 bases). The CDR3 covers 13 residues. Germline V gene lookup returns CDR1 SGHRS and CDR2 YFSETQ. V was cut by 4 bases and J by 3 bases, with 10 bases left in between. The CDR3, as DNA: TGCGCCAGCAGCCCCTCCGGGGAAGAGACCCAGTACTTC. Its protein is CASSPSGEETQYF.

This clonotype was seen more than once but under ten times. The gene calls are TRBV20-1 and TRBJ1-1; perhaps TRBD1 as D (5 bases). V was trimmed by 3 bases and J by 4 bases, leaving 9 bases between them. The CDR3 spans 12 residues. The V gene's germline CDR1 is DFQATT and CDR2 SNEGSKA (reference sequence). The chain's CDR3 is CSARRDFTEAFF. DNA for the CDR3: TGCAGTGCTAGGAGGGACTTCACTGAAGCTTTCTTT.

The J gene is TRBJ1-5, the V gene TRBV7-9; 9 bases line up with TRBD1. After removal of 5 bases from V and 6 bases from J, the junction contained 11 bases not matched to a gene. The CDR3 sequence is 16 residues long. Germline V gene data show CDR1 as SEHNR and CDR2 as FQNEAQ (reference sequence). The CDR3 protein is CASSPSGTGFGQPQHF. CDR3 nucleotide sequence: TGTGCCAGCAGCCCGTCCGGGACAGGGTTCGGTCAGCCCCAGCATTTT.

The chain uses TRBV7-9 and TRBJ2-7; D unclear. The CDR3 spans 13 residues. Deletions cut 5 bases from V and 1 base from J, with 9 bases between. CDR1 is SEHNR and CDR2 is FQNEAQ in the germline V gene (reference sequence). Here the CDR3 DNA reads TGTGCCAGCAGCCACACTGGATCCTACGAGCAGTACGTC. As protein: CASSHTGSYEQYV.

This clonotype was counted between two and nine times. The J gene is TRBJ2-7, the V gene TRBV18, with D tentatively TRBD1 or TRBD2 (7 bases each). This CDR3 is built from 15 residues. V lost 3 bases and J lost 2, with 14 bases in between. Germline V gene lookup returns CDR1 KGHSH and CDR2 LQKENI. Here the CDR3 reads CASSPQGGSTYEQYF. In DNA form, the CDR3 reads TGTGCCAGCTCACCTCAGGGGGGGAGTACCTACGAGCAGTACTTC. The full variable domain, completed using reference TRBV18 and TRBJ2-7, is NAGVMQNPRHLVRRRGQEARLRCSPMKGHSHVYWYRQLPEEGLKFMVYLQKENIIDESGMPKERFSAEFPKEGPSILRIQQVVRGDSAAYFCASSPQGGSTYEQYFGPGTRLTVT.

CDR3 sequence: CASGLMRPNTEAFF. CDR3 DNA sequence: TGTGCTAGTGGTTTGATGCGGCCGAACACTGAAGCTTTCTTT. The rearrangement links TRBV12-5 to TRBJ1-1; D remains ambiguous. This CDR3 region has 14 residues. The V end lost 2 bases, the J end lost 1 base, and 8 bases lay between the germline ends. Germline assignment: CDR1 LGHNT and CDR2 FRNRAP.

This clonotype has at least ten counts. The V call is TRBV6-5, the J call TRBJ1-1, with D possibly matching TRBD1 (5 bases). Per germline, CDR1 MNHEY and CDR2 SVGAGI. CDR3 length equals 12 residues. Between the trimmed V and J ends, which lost 5 bases and 7 bases, there was a span of 11 bases. CDR3 nucleotides: TGTGCCAGCAGTCAGGGACCCATTGAAGCTTTCTTT. This encodes CASSQGPIEAFF.

This chain joins TRBV19 and TRBJ2-5; 10 bases match TRBD1. Trimming at V came to 5 bases and at J to 4 bases, leaving 7 bases not matched to a gene. CDR1 is LNHDA, CDR2 SQIVND, per germline (reference sequence). The CDR3 runs 15 residues. The CDR3 is CASSAMTGGGETQYF. As DNA, the CDR3 is TGTGCCAGTAGTGCAATGACAGGGGGCGGAGAGACCCAGTACTTC.

V is TRBV29-1 and J is TRBJ2-2; TRBD2 matches 11 bases. The V gene end was trimmed by 4 bases and the J gene end by 4 bases; junction bases not matched to a gene: 2. Germline assignment: CDR1 SQVTM and CDR2 ANQGSEA. The CDR3 extends over 14 amino acids. This CDR3 is CSVVTSGGTGELFF. The CDR3 nucleotides read TGCAGCGTTGTCACTAGCGGGGGCACCGGGGAGCTGTTTTTT.

The sample holds one count of this clonotype. The gene calls are TRBV18 and TRBJ1-6; 11 nucleotides match TRBD1. Germline CDR1 KGHSH, CDR2 LQKENI. This CDR3 has 14 amino acids. V lost 6 bases and J lost 6; bases outside the gene matches: 1. The DNA of the CDR3 is TGTGCCAGCTCTGGGACAGGGGGTAATTCACCCCTCCACTTT. This translates into CASSGTGGNSPLHF. Based on the CDR3 plus reference TRBV18 and TRBJ1-6, the full variable domain is NAGVMQNPRHLVRRRGQEARLRCSPMKGHSHVYWYRQLPEEGLKFMVYLQKENIIDESGMPKERFSAEFPKEGPSILRIQQVVRGDSAAYFCASSGTGGNSPLHFGNGTRLTVT.

The chain carries TRBV10-3 and TRBJ2-1; TRBD1 agrees at 7 bases. The CDR3 contains 15 residues. The J segment lost 10 bases and the V segment lost 0 bases, leaving 9 bases of the junction unmatched. The germline CDR1 and CDR2 sequences are ENHRY and SYGVKD. CDR3 protein: CAISESGGLTGEQFF. The CDR3 DNA sequence: TGTGCCATCAGTGAGTCAGGGGGCCTCACAGGGGAGCAGTTCTTC.